The source of this T cell receptor beta chain is a study of T cell responses to AZD1222 COVID-19 vaccine. Study-level results: The breadth and depth of Spike-specific TCRs increased once two AZD1222 doses had been given.

Clones were sequenced by immunoSEQ multiplex PCR, and TCRdb holds only the in-frame ones, with some missing. The top ten clones hold roughly 6.2% of a sample with roughly 150,000 clones, roughly 88% of them seen once. With respect to this clone: Antigen specificity is unknown.

Germline V lookup: CDR1 SQVTM, CDR2 ANQGSEA. The V and J ends lost 6 bases and 7 bases, in that order; junction bases with no gene match: 9. The CDR3 runs 13 residues. The starting material was peripheral blood, obtained 28 days after the second AZD1222 dose. The chain carries TRBV29-1 and TRBJ2-7, with 10 bases lining up with TRBD1. The TCR was taken from an adult who received the AZD1222 COVID-19 vaccine. In DNA form, the CDR3 reads TGCAGCGTGGGGGGGACAGGGGCGTTAGAGCAGTACTTC. Its translation is CSVGGTGALEQYF.